One and the same sample provided the 11 T cell receptor beta chains below, sequenced in a study of T cells in Graves' hyperthyroidism and ophthalmopathy. Regions amplified from RNA transcripts were the TCR beta CDR3 regions. The TCR CDR3 first-round RT-PCR relied on the HTBI primer set. Via MiXCR, TCRdb re-called the multiplex PCR reads, giving one row per CDR3 protein. The sample has about 500,000 distinct CDR3 sequences, about a sixth seen once. Sequenced sample: blood. The receptor set was obtained from a woman aged 18-35 years with Graves' ophthalmopathy.

There are a few counts of this clonotype. This sequence joins TRBV29-1 and TRBJ2-3; 8 bases map to TRBD2. With 7 bases clipped from V and 1 base from J, the junction kept 7 bases outside the gene matches. CDR3 length: 14 residues. Looked up from germline, CDR1 is SQVTM and CDR2 is ANQGSEA. The CDR3 is CSANSGEGTDTQYF. The CDR3, as DNA: TGCAGCGCCAATAGCGGGGAGGGCACAGATACGCAGTATTTT.

This clonotype was seen at least ten times. The CDR3 here is CSVEKRDPNYGYTF. The CDR3 DNA reads TGCAGCGTGGAAAAGAGGGACCCTAACTATGGCTACACCTTC. The gene calls are TRBV29-1 and TRBJ1-2; D might be TRBD1 (5 bases). Per the germline V gene, CDR1 is SQVTM and CDR2 is ANQGSEA. With 6 bases removed from V and 0 bases from J, the gap between germline ends came to 14 bases. There are 14 residues in the CDR3. The whole variable domain, filled in from reference TRBV29-1 and TRBJ1-2, reads SAVISQKPSRDICQRGTSLTIQCQVDSQVTMMFWYRQQPGQSLTLIATANQGSEATYESGFVIDKFPISRPNLTFSTLTVSNMSPEDSSIYLCSVEKRDPNYGYTFGSGTRLTVV.

The table lists this clonotype with many counts. The rearrangement links TRBV27 to TRBJ1-1; D remains unclear. There are 15 residues in the CDR3. The ends were cut back, 0 bases at V and 2 bases at J, with 10 bases in the middle. Germline values: CDR1 MNHEY, CDR2 SMNVEV (reference sequence). CDR3 region: CASSLSSNSNTEAFF. The DNA of the CDR3 is TGTGCCAGCAGTTTATCGAGCAACAGTAACACTGAAGCTTTCTTT.

This clonotype appeared a few times. The genes are TRBV25-1 and TRBJ1-2; 8 nucleotides align to TRBD1. Germline CDR1 and CDR2: MGHDK and SYGVNS. Germline trimming cut 1 base from V and 8 bases from J; bases unmatched to any gene: 9. The CDR3 covers 15 residues. The CDR3 nucleotides are TGTGCCAGCAGTGAATTCGGCGGACAGGGAGCCGGCTACACCTTC. This encodes CASSEFGGQGAGYTF.

This clonotype appeared a few times. V is TRBV4-2 and J is TRBJ1-1; D possibly corresponds to TRBD1 (5 bases). Trimming pared 3 bases from V and 2 bases from J, leaving 13 bases between. The CDR3 is 15 residues long. From germline, CDR1 is LGHNA and CDR2 YNFKEQ. CDR3 bases: TGTGCCAGCAGCCAGACCCGGCAGGGCAACACTGAAGCTTTCTTT. Its protein product is CASSQTRQGNTEAFF.

In this sample, this clonotype turned up a few times. The chain has TRBV29-1 and TRBJ1-1; no clear D gene. V lost 1 base to trimming and J lost 2 bases, with 2 bases between them. The CDR3 has 11 residues. From germline, CDR1 is SQVTM and CDR2 ANQGSEA. The DNA of the CDR3 is TGCAGCGTTGAAGTAAACACTGAAGCTTTCTTT. Amino acid sequence: CSVEVNTEAFF.

This clonotype was observed a handful of times. The chain links TRBV15 to TRBJ1-1; a possible D gene is TRBD1 (6 bases). CDR1 and CDR2 (germline): LNHNV, YYDKDF (reference sequence). V lost 5 bases, J lost 1 base, and 11 bases lay in between. There are 14 residues in the CDR3. CDR3 DNA sequence: TGTGCCACCAGCCTTGACAGGAGGAACACTGAAGCTTTCTTT. Protein product: CATSLDRRNTEAFF.

V is TRBV20-1 and J is TRBJ1-1; D may be TRBD1 (5 bases). V lost 3 bases and J lost 0, with 20 bases in between. Germline V gives CDR1 DFQATT, CDR2 SNEGSKA (reference sequence). CDR3 length: 17 amino acids. CDR3 protein: CSASPAGATSMNTEAFF. CDR3 DNA sequence: TGCAGTGCTAGCCCCGCTGGGGCGACTAGCATGAACACTGAAGCTTTCTTT.

In its sample, this clonotype was seen many times. CDR3 in amino acids: CASNRVGEYQPQHF. The CDR3, as DNA: TGTGCCAGCAATCGAGTGGGGGAGTATCAGCCCCAGCATTTT. This chain connects TRBV28 to TRBJ1-5; tentative D call: TRBD1 (5 bases). V was pared by 7 bases and J by 5 bases, with 15 bases between. Germline V gene data show CDR1 as MDHEN and CDR2 as SYDVKM. This CDR3 spans 14 amino acids.

This clonotype was detected ten times or more. V usage is TRBV27 and J usage is TRBJ2-7; D gene uncertain. Germline V gene lookup returns CDR1 MNHEY and CDR2 SMNVEV (reference sequence). V lost 3 bases to trimming and J lost 3 bases, with 9 bases between them. The CDR3 consists of 13 residues. Here the CDR3 DNA reads TGTGCCAGCAGTTTGGATGCCAGCTACGAGCAGTACTTC. Protein sequence: CASSLDASYEQYF.

The J gene is TRBJ1-1, the V gene TRBV11-3, with a tentative D call TRBD1 (6 bases). CDR1 and CDR2 (germline): SGHNT, YENEEA. Trimming removed 5 bases at V and 11 bases at J, with 15 bases between. This CDR3 spans 12 amino acids. The CDR3 DNA follows: TGTGCCAGCAGCCCTACAGGGACGGGGGCTTTCTTT. It is translated as CASSPTGTGAFF.